This is a list of T cell receptor beta chains from one sample in a study of blood T cells in healthy people across ages. TCRdb passed the 5' RACE reads through MiXCR, listing each CDR3 protein once. This table holds about 780,000 distinct CDR3 sequences, about 26% found once. Separately, the same data were catalogued under a study of T cells of mothers and their children.

The sequenced sample was blood. Receptor source: a boy aged 5-17 years in good health. CDR3s include the opening cysteine and the closing phenylalanine or tryptophan. The D gene is left open where the match is weak. Some rows mark clone size as missing; the rest say once, few, many or name a class of expanded clone.

v_gene,abundance,d_gene,j_gene,CDR3nt,CDR3aa
TRBV12-3/TRBV12-4,-,-,TRBJ2-4,TGTGCCAGCGCCTGGGGGGTAGCCTCCAAAAACATTCAGTACTTC,CASAWGVASKNIQYF
TRBV9,few,TRBD1,TRBJ2-3,TGTGCCAGCAGCCTCCGACAGGGTTACACAGATACGCAGTATTTT,CASSLRQGYTDTQYF
TRBV7-2,few,-,TRBJ2-1,TGTGCCAGCAGCCCCCTCGGGTATTTCAATGAGCAGTTCTTC,CASSPLGYFNEQFF
TRBV12-3/TRBV12-4,once,-,TRBJ2-5,TGTGCCAGCAGTTTCCTGGGGGCGTACCAAGAGACCCAGTACTTC,CASSFLGAYQETQYF
TRBV5-1,-,-,TRBJ2-4,TGCGCCAGCAGCGCCGGACTCAACCTGCACAAAAACATTCAGTACTTC,CASSAGLNLHKNIQYF
TRBV30,-,TRBD1,TRBJ2-7,TGTGCCTGGACCGATTATCAGACCGGGACAGGGAGGAACGAGCAGTACTTC,CAWTDYQTGTGRNEQYF
TRBV7-2,-,TRBD2,TRBJ2-5,TGTGCCAGCAGCTTAGGACTAGCGGGGTTCCAAGAGACCCAGTACTTC,CASSLGLAGFQETQYF
TRBV30,-,TRBD2,TRBJ2-1,TGTGCCTGGAGTGTGGCTGGCGGGGGGGCCCAGTTCTTC,CAWSVAGGGAQFF
TRBV5-1,few,-,TRBJ1-1,TGCGCCAGGCGACCGGACAGGAACACTGAAGCTTTCTTT,CARRPDRNTEAFF
TRBV2,-,-,TRBJ2-5,TGTGCCAGCAGCGGGGACGTGGAGACCCAGTACTTC,CASSGDVETQYF
TRBV20-1,few,-,TRBJ2-1,TGCAGTGCTAGATCCGGGGGCTTCAATGAGCAGTTCTTC,CSARSGGFNEQFF
TRBV2,-,-,TRBJ2-6,TGTGCCAGCAGTGACGGCGGGGCTGGGGCCAACGTCCTGACTTTC,CASSDGGAGANVLTF
TRBV28,few,TRBD2,TRBJ2-5,TGTGCCAGCACCAACCGCGGGGAGGGGTTCTTC,CASTNRGEGFF
TRBV29-1,few,TRBD1,TRBJ2-5,TGCAGCGGTGAGACAGGGGGCGACGAGACCCAGTACTTC,CSGETGGDETQYF
TRBV29-1,many,-,TRBJ2-5,TGCAGCGCTCACGGGGGCACCCTCGGAGAGACCCAGTACTTC,CSAHGGTLGETQYF
TRBV20-1,few,-,TRBJ1-4,TGCAGTGCCCACTTATCGCGAGAAAAACTGTTTTTT,CSAHLSREKLFF
TRBV10-3,-,-,TRBJ1-5,TGTGCCATCCGGACGCGGATTAGCAATCAGCCCCAGCATTTT,CAIRTRISNQPQHF
TRBV2,many,-,TRBJ2-1,TGTGCCAACTACGGAGGGGGGAGCTCCTACAATGAGCAGTTCTTC,CANYGGGSSYNEQFF
TRBV7-2,-,-,TRBJ2-6,TGTGCCAGCAGGGCCGTTGTCTCTGGGGCCAACGTCCTGACTTTC,CASRAVVSGANVLTF
TRBV20-1,-,-,TRBJ2-5,TGCAGTGCTAGCCCACCGGGGGTAGAGACCCAGTACTTC,CSASPPGVETQYF
TRBV10-3,few,TRBD1,TRBJ1-2,TGTGCCATCAGATCCGGGACAGGGGGCTACTCTAACTATGGCTACACCTTC,CAIRSGTGGYSNYGYTF
TRBV20-1,-,TRBD1,TRBJ1-2,TGCAGTGCTCCTCGGACAGGCTACTATGGCTACACCTTC,CSAPRTGYYGYTF
TRBV28,-,-,TRBJ1-3,TGTGCCAGCAGTTCCCCCTCCGGGGGGGCGGGAGGAAACACCATATATTTT,CASSSPSGGAGGNTIYF
TRBV20-1,once,-,TRBJ2-5,TGCAGTGCTTACCGAGACGCCGAGACCCAGTACTTC,CSAYRDAETQYF
TRBV9,once,TRBD2,TRBJ2-7,TGTGCCAGCAGCGGTGCGGGGGGCGAGCAGTACTTC,CASSGAGGEQYF
TRBV21-1,few,-,TRBJ2-5,TGTGCCAGCAGCAGAGACAGGGGGCGTCGAGAGACCCAGTACTTC,CASSRDRGRRETQYF